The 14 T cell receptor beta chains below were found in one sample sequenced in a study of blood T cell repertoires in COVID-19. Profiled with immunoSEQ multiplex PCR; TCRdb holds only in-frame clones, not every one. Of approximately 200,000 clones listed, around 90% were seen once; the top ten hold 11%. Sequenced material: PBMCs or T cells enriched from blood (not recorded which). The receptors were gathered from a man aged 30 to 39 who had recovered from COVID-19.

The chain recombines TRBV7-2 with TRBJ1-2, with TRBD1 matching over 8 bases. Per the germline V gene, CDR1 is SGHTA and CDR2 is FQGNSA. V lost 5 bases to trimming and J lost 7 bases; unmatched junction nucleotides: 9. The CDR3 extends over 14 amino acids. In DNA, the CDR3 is TGTGCCAGCAGCCCTCGACAGGGGAGTCTTGGCTACACCTTC. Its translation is CASSPRQGSLGYTF.

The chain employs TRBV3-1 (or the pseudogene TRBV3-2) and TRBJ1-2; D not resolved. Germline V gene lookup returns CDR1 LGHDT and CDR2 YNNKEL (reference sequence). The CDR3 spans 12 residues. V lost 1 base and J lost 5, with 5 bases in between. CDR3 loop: CASSQGLYGYTF. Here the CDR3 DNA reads TGTGCCAGCAGCCAAGGTTTATATGGCTACACCTTC.

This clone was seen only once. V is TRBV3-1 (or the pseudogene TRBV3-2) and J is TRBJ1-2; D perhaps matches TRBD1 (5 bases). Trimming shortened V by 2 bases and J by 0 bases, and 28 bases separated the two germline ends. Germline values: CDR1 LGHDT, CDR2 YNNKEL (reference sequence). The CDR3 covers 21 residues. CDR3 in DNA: TGTGCCAGCAGCCAAAAGGGGTCGATCTGGGCTGACGAAATAGCTAACTATGGCTACACCTTC. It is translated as CASSQKGSIWADEIANYGYTF.

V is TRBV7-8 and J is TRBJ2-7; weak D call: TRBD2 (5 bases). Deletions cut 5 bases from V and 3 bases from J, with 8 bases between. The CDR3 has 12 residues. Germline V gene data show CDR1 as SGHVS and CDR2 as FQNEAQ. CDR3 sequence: CASSPRGYEQYF. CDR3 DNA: TGTGCCAGCAGCCCCCGGGGCTACGAGCAGTACTTC.

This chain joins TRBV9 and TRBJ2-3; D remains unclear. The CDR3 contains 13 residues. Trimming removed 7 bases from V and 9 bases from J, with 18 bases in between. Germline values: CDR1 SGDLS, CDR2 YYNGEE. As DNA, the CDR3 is TGTGCCAGCGGAGAATCCCATCCCCTAACGCAGTATTTT. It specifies CASGESHPLTQYF.

CDR3 bases: TGTGCCAGCAGCTTCCAGGGCCAGCCCCAGCATTTT. Protein sequence: CASSFQGQPQHF. The chain is built from TRBV5-5 and TRBJ1-5; maybe TRBD1 (5 bases). The CDR3 sequence is 12 residues long. Germline CDR1 SGHKS, CDR2 YYEKEE (reference sequence). Trimming cost V 2 bases and J 7 bases, with 7 bases left between them.

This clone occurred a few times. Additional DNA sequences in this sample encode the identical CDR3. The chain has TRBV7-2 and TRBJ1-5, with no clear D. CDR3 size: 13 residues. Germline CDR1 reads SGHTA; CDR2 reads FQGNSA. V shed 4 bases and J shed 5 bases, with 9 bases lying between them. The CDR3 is CASSSRGDQPQHF. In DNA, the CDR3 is TGTGCCAGCAGCTCTCGCGGGGATCAGCCCCAGCATTTT.

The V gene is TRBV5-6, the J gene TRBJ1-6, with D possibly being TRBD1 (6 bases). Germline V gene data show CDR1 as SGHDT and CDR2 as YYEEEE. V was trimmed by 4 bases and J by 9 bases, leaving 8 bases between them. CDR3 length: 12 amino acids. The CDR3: CASSPRGSPLHF. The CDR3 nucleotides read TGTGCCAGCAGCCCCAGGGGTTCACCCCTCCACTTT.

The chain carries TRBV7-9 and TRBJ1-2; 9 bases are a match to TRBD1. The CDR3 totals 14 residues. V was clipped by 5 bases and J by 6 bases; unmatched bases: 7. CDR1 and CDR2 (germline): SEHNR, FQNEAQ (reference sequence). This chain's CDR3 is CASSARDRENGYTF. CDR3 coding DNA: TGTGCCAGCAGCGCCCGGGACAGGGAGAATGGCTACACCTTC.

CDR3 in amino acids: CASSPGGGSSYEQYF. The CDR3 coding sequence is TGCGCCAGCTCTCCCGGGGGGGGGAGCTCCTACGAGCAGTACTTC. The rearrangement uses TRBV5-1 and TRBJ2-7, with 8 bases identical to TRBD2. After removal of 7 bases from V and 0 bases from J, the junction contained 9 bases not matched to a gene. The CDR3 sequence is 15 residues long. Germline assignment: CDR1 SGHRS and CDR2 YFSETQ.

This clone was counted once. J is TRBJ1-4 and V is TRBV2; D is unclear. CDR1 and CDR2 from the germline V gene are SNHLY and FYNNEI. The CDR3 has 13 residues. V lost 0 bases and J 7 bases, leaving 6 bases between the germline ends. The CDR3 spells CASSEARGEKLFF. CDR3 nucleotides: TGTGCCAGCAGTGAAGCACGGGGTGAAAAACTGTTTTTT.

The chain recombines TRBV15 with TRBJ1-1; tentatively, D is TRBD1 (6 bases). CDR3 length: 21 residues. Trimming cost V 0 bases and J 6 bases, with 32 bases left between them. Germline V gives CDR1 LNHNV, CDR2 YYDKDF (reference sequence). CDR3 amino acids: CATSRDRGGDRSGGLKAEAFF. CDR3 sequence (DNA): TGTGCCACCAGCAGAGACCGTGGCGGGGACCGGTCCGGGGGGCTAAAGGCTGAAGCTTTCTTT.

In nucleotides, the CDR3 is TGTGCCAGCAGTACCCTAGCGGGGGTCTCCTACAATGAGCAGTTCTTC. It specifies CASSTLAGVSYNEQFF. J is TRBJ2-1 and V is TRBV6-2 or TRBV6-3, with 10 bases aligning to TRBD2. The CDR3 has 16 residues. Germline V gene lookup returns CDR1 MNHEY and CDR2 SVGEGT. Losses at the gene ends were 5 bases for V and 0 bases for J; bases not matched to a gene: 4.

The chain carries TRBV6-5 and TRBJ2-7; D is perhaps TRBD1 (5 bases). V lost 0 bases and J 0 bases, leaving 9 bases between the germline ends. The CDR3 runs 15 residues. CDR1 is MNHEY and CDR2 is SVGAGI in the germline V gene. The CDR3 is CASSYSITGSYEQYF. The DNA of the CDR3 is TGTGCCAGCAGTTACTCGATTACAGGCTCCTACGAGCAGTACTTC.